A selection of T cell receptor beta chains follows, all from one sample in a study of blood T cell repertoires in COVID-19. Generated by immunoSEQ multiplex PCR, the TCRdb table keeps only in-frame clones and is missing some. The sample has about 230,000 clones, 85% to 90% seen once; the top ten hold roughly a sixth. Sequences were obtained from PBMCs or T cells enriched from blood (not recorded which). These receptors were taken from a young man who had recovered from COVID-19. CDR3s include the opening cysteine and the closing phenylalanine or tryptophan. The D gene is left open where the match is weak. A clone size is listed for some rows: how often the clone was seen (once, few, many), or a class if it is expanded.

>TRBJ1-5|TRBD1|15|NA|TRBV7-2
TGTGCCAGCAGCCCGGAGACAGGGAGCAATCAGCCCCAGCATTTT
CASSPETGSNQPQHF
>TRBJ2-2|TRBD2|18|NA|TRBV15
TGTGCCACCAGCAGAGATTTTCTTTGGGGGGGGAACACCGGGGAGCTGTTTTTT
CATSRDFLWGGNTGELFF
>TRBJ1-2|NA|13|NA|TRBV18
TGTGCCAGCTCACGGCAGGGGAACTATGGCTACACCTTC
CASSRQGNYGYTF
>TRBJ2-7|NA|11|NA|TRBV27
TGTGCCAGCAGTTTAGCGGGGGAGCAGTACTTC
CASSLAGEQYF
>TRBJ1-2|NA|13|few|TRBV2
TGTGCCAGCAGTGGGTGGTCAGGCGGGGGCTACACCTTC
CASSGWSGGGYTF
>TRBJ2-5|NA|15|NA|TRBV4-1
TGCGCCAGCAGCCAAGAAGGGGCGCCTCAAGAGACCCAGTACTTC
CASSQEGAPQETQYF
>TRBJ2-2|NA|17|NA|TRBV9
TGTGCCAGCAGCGTAGACAGGGAGAAACCGAACACCGGGGAGCTGTTTTTT
CASSVDREKPNTGELFF
>TRBJ1-3|NA|13|few|TRBV27
TGTGCCAGCTCTAGTTACTCTGGAAACACCATATATTTT
CASSSYSGNTIYF
>TRBJ2-3|NA|17|NA|TRBV7-6
TGTGCCAGCAGCGAGTTATCCGCGGGGACTGGCACAGATACGCAGTATTTT
CASSELSAGTGTDTQYF
>TRBJ2-6|NA|16|NA|TRBV5-5
TGTGCCAGCAGTTTCACAGGGTTAGCTGGGGCCAACGTCCTGACTTTC
CASSFTGLAGANVLTF
>TRBJ1-5|NA|15|NA|TRBV3-1/TRBV3-2
TGTGCCAGCAGCCAAGAAACAGGGCCAAATCAGCCCCAGCATTTT
CASSQETGPNQPQHF
>TRBJ1-3|NA|16|NA|TRBV5-1
TGCGCCAGCAGCTTGACAGGAGTAACCTCTGGAAACACCATATATTTT
CASSLTGVTSGNTIYF
>TRBJ2-1|TRBD2|17|NA|TRBV4-2
TGTGCCAGCAGCCAACCGACTAGCGGGATCTCCTACAATGAGCAGTTCTTC
CASSQPTSGISYNEQFF
>TRBJ1-1|NA|13|few|TRBV29-1
TGCAGCGTTGAAGAGGGCAGGGTGGTAGAAGCTTTCTTT
CSVEEGRVVEAFF
>TRBJ2-1|TRBD2|15|NA|TRBV10-3
TGTGCCATCAGTGAGAGCGGGGGGACCAACAATGAGCAGTTCTTC
CAISESGGTNNEQFF
>TRBJ2-1|NA|17|NA|TRBV4-1
TGCGCCAGCAGCCAAGAGTGGAGTCTAAACTCCTACAATGAGCAGTTCTTC
CASSQEWSLNSYNEQFF
>TRBJ1-4|TRBD1|15|NA|TRBV7-8
TGTGCCAGCAGCCTCCAGGGGGCGGTTCGAGAAAAACTGTTTTTT
CASSLQGAVREKLFF
>TRBJ1-2|TRBD1|18|NA|TRBV27
TGTGCCAGCAGTTTAAGATTCTTCGTCGGACAGGCTTTCGATGGCTACACCTTC
CASSLRFFVGQAFDGYTF
>TRBJ1-2|NA|15|NA|TRBV11-2
TGTGCCAGCAGCCCGTATGGCCTTTGGAGCTATGGCTACACCTTC
CASSPYGLWSYGYTF
>TRBJ2-7|NA|14|NA|TRBV7-2
TGTGCCAGCGGATTGAACCCGGGTCTCTACGAGCAGTACTTC
CASGLNPGLYEQYF
>TRBJ2-1|TRBD2|16|NA|TRBV7-9
TGTGCCAGCAGCCACACTAGCGGGAGGGCCTGGGATGAGCAGTTCTTC
CASSHTSGRAWDEQFF